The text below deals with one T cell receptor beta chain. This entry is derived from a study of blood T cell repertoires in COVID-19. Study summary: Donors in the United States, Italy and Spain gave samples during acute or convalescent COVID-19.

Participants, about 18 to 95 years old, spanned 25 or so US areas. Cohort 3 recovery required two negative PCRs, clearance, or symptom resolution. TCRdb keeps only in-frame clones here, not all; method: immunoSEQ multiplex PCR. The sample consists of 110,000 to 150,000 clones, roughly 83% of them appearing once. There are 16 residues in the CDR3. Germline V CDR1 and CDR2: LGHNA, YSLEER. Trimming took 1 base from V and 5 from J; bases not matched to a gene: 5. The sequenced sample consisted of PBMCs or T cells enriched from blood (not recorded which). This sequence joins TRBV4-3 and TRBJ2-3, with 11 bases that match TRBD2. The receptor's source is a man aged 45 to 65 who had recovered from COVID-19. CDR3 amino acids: CASSQGNSGGGDTQYF. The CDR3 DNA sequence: TGCGCCAGCAGCCAAGGGAATAGCGGGGGGGGAGATACGCAGTATTTT.